The subject of this entry is one T cell receptor beta chain. Its specificity is unknown. This sample is part of a study of T cell responses to AZD1222 COVID-19 vaccine. General study results and limits: Mapped onto spike, vaccine-associated CD4 TCRs spanned it and were dominant at 160-218 and 743-854.

This table comes from immunoSEQ multiplex PCR, and its TCRdb copy is limited to in-frame clones, with some not included. The repertoire holds some 170,000 clones, under 95% seen once, with roughly 5% in the top ten. The CDR3 is 17 amino acids. Germline lookup yields CDR1 MNHNS and CDR2 SASEGT. V lost 2 bases to trimming and J lost 1 base, with 15 bases between them. The sequence was collected from an adult who received the AZD1222 COVID-19 vaccine. Material: peripheral blood, obtained 28 days after the second AZD1222 dose. V is TRBV6-1 and J is TRBJ1-3, with D perhaps matching TRBD1 (5 bases). The DNA for the CDR3 is TGTGCCAGCAGTGAAAGTTGGTTGGCAGGGTCTGGAAACACCATATATTTT. This translates into CASSESWLAGSGNTIYF.